This T cell receptor (beta chain) was found in a study of Graves' ophthalmopathy and Graves' hyperthyroidism. TCR beta CDR3 regions were amplified from RNA transcripts. Following a first-round RT-PCR that used HTBI primers, a second-round multiplex PCR was carried out. TCRdb redid the calling of the multiplex PCR reads with MiXCR, one entry per CDR3 protein. In the table there are 500,000 to 700,000 distinct CDR3 sequences, under 45% of which are singletons. This clonotype was recorded at least ten times. Germline V gives CDR1 PRHDT, CDR2 FYEKMQ (reference sequence). The germline V and J ends were trimmed by 5 bases and 7 bases, with 23 bases remaining between them. CDR3 length: 16 residues.

The V and J genes are TRBV13 and TRBJ1-2; D is ambiguous. Material for sequencing was peripheral blood or thyroid tissue (not recorded which). The sequence was obtained from an adult man with Graves' hyperthyroidism. The CDR3 coding sequence is TGTGCCAGCAGCGCCCCGGGAATAGAAGAGGGCCTTGGCTACACCTTC. Encoded protein: CASSAPGIEEGLGYTF.